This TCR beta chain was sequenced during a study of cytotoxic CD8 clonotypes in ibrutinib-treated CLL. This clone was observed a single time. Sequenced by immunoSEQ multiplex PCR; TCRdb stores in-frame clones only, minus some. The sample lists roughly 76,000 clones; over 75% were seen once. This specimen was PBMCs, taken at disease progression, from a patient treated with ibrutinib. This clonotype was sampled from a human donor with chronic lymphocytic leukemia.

CDR3 sequence: CASSWTSVYYGYTF. CDR3 bases: TGTGCCAGTAGTTGGACCTCAGTCTACTATGGCTACACCTTC. The chain is built from TRBV19 and TRBJ1-2; D is ambiguous. CDR3 length: 14 residues. Trimming took off 5 bases at V and 3 bases at J, with 13 bases between the two ends. Per the germline V gene, CDR1 is LNHDA and CDR2 is SQIVND (reference sequence).